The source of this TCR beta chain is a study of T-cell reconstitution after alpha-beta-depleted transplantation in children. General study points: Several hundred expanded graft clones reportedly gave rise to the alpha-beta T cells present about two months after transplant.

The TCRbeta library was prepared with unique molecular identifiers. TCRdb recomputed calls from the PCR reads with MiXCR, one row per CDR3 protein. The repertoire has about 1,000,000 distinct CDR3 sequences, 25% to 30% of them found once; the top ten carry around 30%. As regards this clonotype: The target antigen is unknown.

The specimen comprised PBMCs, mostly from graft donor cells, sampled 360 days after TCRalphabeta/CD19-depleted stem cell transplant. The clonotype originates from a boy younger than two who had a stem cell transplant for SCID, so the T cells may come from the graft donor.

This chain's CDR3 is CASSDAPGGSPLHF. CDR3 bases: TGTGCCAGCAGTGATGCGCCAGGGGGATCACCCCTCCACTTT. The rearrangement uses TRBV6-1 and TRBJ1-6; 7 nucleotides match TRBD1. CDR1 is MNHNS, CDR2 SASEGT, per germline. This CDR3 has 14 residues. Germline trimming cut 3 bases from V and 10 bases from J; bases unmatched to any gene: 6.